This entry is about one T cell receptor beta chain. Its antigen specificity is not known. No much larger clone is present one base from it, and per-base qualities are unavailable. The cohort comprised 670 or so healthy bone marrow donors. At the time of sampling, all cohort members were nominally healthy, though unrecorded immune exposures were likely present. The donor tested CMV seropositive and was one of the 289 seropositive cohort members. A peripheral blood sample was provided by each donor, and peripheral blood mononuclear cells were used for TCR beta sequencing. Genomic DNA extraction from the blood cell samples was performed with the Qiagen DNeasy Blood Extraction Kit. The data were taken from a study of cytomegalovirus exposure and HLA in healthy donors (TCRdb year 2017). In terms of the full investigation: According to an earlier analysis of a few hundred of the donors, about 170 million T cells yielded approximately 120 million unique TCR beta sequences and more than 250 Gb of sequence data. The study was designed to test whether signatures of past pathogen exposure could be identified by cataloging public T cell receptors. The number of typed donors differed by locus: about 620-630 for A, B, C, DRB1 and DQB1; approximately 530 for DQA1; 606 for DPA1; and 400 to 480 for DPB1. A handful of DR-DQ haplotypes were handled as single units for association and clustering because linkage in the cohort was strong. Of the 350 to 450 genotyped donors, 70% to 90% were placed in the genetic ancestry cluster associated with self-reported Caucasian donors. Both class I and class II loci were covered by HLA typing, at four-digit resolution. Every repertoire in the discovery cohort had been generated on one and the same sequencing platform. An earlier analysis of roughly 600 of the donors used high-throughput TCR beta sequencing to judge whether each TCR beta V gene segment behaved as functional or pseudogenic. About 320 gigabases of sequencing data and roughly 90 million unique TCR sequences were included in an early release covering under 650 HLA-typed donors. Donor age, sex, ethnicity and CMV serostatus were compiled alongside the repertoire data. Among approximately 370 genotyped donors of the cohort, an average of around 220,000 unique TCR beta nucleotide sequences was sequenced per donor, of which roughly 18% were non-productive. The T cell repertoires of 666 subjects were profiled by immunosequencing and related to cytomegalovirus serostatus. The study combined high-throughput TCR immunosequencing, statistical association of individual TCRs with disease status, and machine learning to predict cytomegalovirus infection status. A later genetic analysis used genome-wide SNP genotypes for about 65% of the roughly 670 donors, treating that subset as a discovery cohort. In the later analysis, no new phenotypic data were used to find candidate immune exposures; instead, reliance was placed on TCR beta sequences and their occurrence across donors. Along with the approximately 620-subject first cohort, a separate validation cohort of around 110 different subjects was used. A later analysis re-examined previously published TCR beta repertoires from about 670 donors and added high-resolution HLA genotyping to investigate patterns of TCR occurrence. What the work shows at the level of the full study, not this receptor alone: In the study, 150 to 200 TCR beta chains were listed as associated with cytomegalovirus. V-gene and J-gene trimming of TCR beta chains was associated with a missense DCLRE1C variant in a later genetic analysis, and the association was replicated in an independent cohort. Compared with the approximately 670-donor mean, donors in an Asian-associated ancestry cluster had fewer N-insertions in productive TCRs, according to a later genetic analysis. In a later analysis, TCR association rates were found to vary across HLA loci, with the most associated TCRs seen for DRB1 alleles and the fewest for HLA-C alleles. A further reported finding was that TCR beta sequences accurately predicted the HLA-A and HLA-B alleles for most subjects in the first cohort. A later analysis reported that several top co-occurrence clusters appeared linked to parvovirus B19, influenza, CMV and Epstein-Barr virus. A few of the identified cytomegalovirus-associated TCR beta chains were confirmed in vitro to be specific for cytomegalovirus antigens. A cluster of highly shared sequence variants was judged likely to be a technical artifact of the sequencing pipeline. An earlier analysis of approximately 530 of the donors showed that most TCR beta V segments appeared in productive rearrangements either about 87% or about 30% of the time, which broadly matched IMGT annotations. Linkage disequilibrium might explain the correlated functional status among segregating V segments, but an unknown experimental factor could not be excluded. For the cohort, immune exposure information was limited to CMV serostatus. The authors suggested that the approach could potentially be generalized to other disease states and immunological phenotypes. A later analysis associated 15,000 to 20,000 TCR beta sequences with specific HLA alleles at a false discovery rate of 0.05. While some public TCRs were present in many individuals, most TCR sequences turned up only very rarely across donors. Because HLA typing was missing for some donors at each locus, association tests included only the typed subset. In both the original and validation cohorts, the classifier was reported to diagnose cytomegalovirus status with high specificity and sensitivity. In a later analysis, most CMV-associated TCR beta chains were found to appear HLA-restricted, with HLA associations seemingly driven largely by CMV exposure. This cohort had only TCR beta chains sequenced, and the lack of alpha or paired-chain data limited which features could be detected. Assigning TCR associations to individual alleles was difficult when HLA alleles, especially DR and DQ, strongly co-occurred. Because counts were too low, seventeen rarely observed V segments, including chromosome 9 orphons, were left out of the earlier analysis of about 500 of the donors. Roughly uniform sequencing depth across donors was assumed in presence/absence analyses, although this assumption may not hold. In a later analysis, HLA-associated TCR beta chains were found to be more clonally expanded and to have lower generation probabilities than equally common non-associated chains.

The library was obtained by the immunoSEQ multiplex PCR assay. The multiplex PCR relied on a mix of 60 forward primers for TCR Vbeta segments and 13 reverse primers for TCR Jbeta segments. Amplification of the CDR3 region of rearranged TCR beta genes was performed with a multiplex PCR assay on genomic DNA. Amplified TCR beta libraries were sequenced as 87-base-pair reads on the Illumina HiSeq System. The study's processing was this. In a later analysis, tens of millions of unique TCR beta chains were counted across the roughly 670 repertoires, and approximately 11 million of these chains were shared by at least two donors. Raw reads were error-corrected and collapsed into unique sequences by a nearest-neighbor algorithm in which closely related sequences were merged to remove PCR and sequencing errors. To assign V, D and J gene segments, CDR3 sequences were aligned to IMGT reference sequences. For a sequence to be retained, a match of at least six nucleotides to both a V gene segment and a J gene segment was required. A rearrangement counted as productive if the CDR3 had no stop codons and remained in frame with V and J, and every other rearrangement counted as non-productive. CDR3 was defined by IMGT convention, running from the second conserved V-encoded cysteine to the conserved J-encoded phenylalanine. Sequences without an unambiguous match to a single V gene segment were excluded from the earlier analysis of 450 to 750 of the donors. In an earlier analysis of around 590 of the donors, a V segment was called functional when productive rearrangements were above 56.7%, and segregating when the standard deviation between donors exceeded 5%. A statistical classification framework was developed to diagnose cytomegalovirus status using the catalog of TCR beta chain sequences. V and J gene assignment, in a later analysis, came from comparing TCR nucleotide sequences with IMGT/GENE-DB human TR gene sequences. The TCRdist pipeline was used in a later analysis to assign CDR3 sequences and most-parsimonious VDJ recombination scenarios. In a later analysis, every TCR beta chain was defined by the combination of its CDR3 amino acid sequence and its V-gene family, and reads without a unique V-gene family were dropped. To address suspected cross-contamination and a sequencing artifact, a later analysis removed roughly 640 highly shared, low-generation-probability nucleotide sequences. A later analysis calculated a clonal expansion index for each public chain from normalized within-repertoire ranks of inferred template counts. In a later analysis, generation probabilities were computed with a VDJ recombination model fitted to out-of-frame rearrangements, and the resulting probabilities were checked against IGoR. Hypergeometric tests were used in a later analysis to score TCR-TCR, TCR-HLA and TCR-CMV co-occurrence, with a repertoire-size bias correction applied to the TCR pairs. False discovery rates were estimated in a later analysis by permuting HLA or CMV assignments 20 times. A later analysis grouped co-occurring TCRs with DBSCAN, adding TCRdist sequence similarity when clustering within HLA-allele-positive subsets. Repertoires with fewer than 30,000 or more than 120,000 public chains, plus five repertoires with anomalous nucleotide sharing, were excluded from co-occurrence clustering. TCRdb's version of the immuneACCESS table is confined to in-frame rearrangements and falls short of the full clone set. An unresolved V gene accounts for under half of the shortfall where checked; the remainder is of unknown origin. V and J calls plus clone size are reproduced from that table; the DNA served to infer D and trimming. The sample contains 180,000 or so clones, about 80% of them found a single time. The ten largest make up roughly an eighth of the sample.

This receptor was obtained from a man aged 50 to 59 in good health and CMV-seropositive. The sample consisted of PBMCs.

CDR3 loop: CASSLAFSTGGDEQYF. The nucleotide sequence is TGTGCCAGCAGCTTAGCATTTTCGACAGGGGGCGACGAGCAGTACTTC. In this chain, TRBV7-6 is recombined with TRBJ2-7; 10 middle bases align to TRBD1. CDR3 length: 16 amino acids, cysteine to phenylalanine. Of all the DNA, just the CDR3 is kept, 48 bases in frame from base 1. V lost 0 bases and J lost 5 bases, and the count of bases not matched to a germline gene is 7. CDR1 and CDR2, per the germline V gene, are SGHVS and FNYEAQ. The CDR3, completed at both ends by the reference TRBV7-6 and TRBJ2-7 genes, gives the full variable domain GAGVSQSPRYKVTKRGQDVALRCDPISGHVSLYWYRQALGQGPEFLTYFNYEAQQDKSGLPNDRFSAERPEGSISTLTIQRTEQRDSAMYRCASSLAFSTGGDEQYFGPGTRLTVT.